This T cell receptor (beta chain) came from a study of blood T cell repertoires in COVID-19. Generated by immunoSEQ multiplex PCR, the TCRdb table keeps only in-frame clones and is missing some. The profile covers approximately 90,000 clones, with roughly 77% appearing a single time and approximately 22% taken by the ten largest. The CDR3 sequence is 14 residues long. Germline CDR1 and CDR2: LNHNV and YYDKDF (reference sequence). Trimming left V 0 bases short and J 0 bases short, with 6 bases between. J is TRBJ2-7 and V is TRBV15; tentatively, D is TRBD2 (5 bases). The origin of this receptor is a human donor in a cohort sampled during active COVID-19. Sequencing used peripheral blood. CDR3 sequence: CATSRESGSYEQYF. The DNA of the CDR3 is TGTGCCACCAGCAGAGAAAGCGGCTCCTACGAGCAGTACTTC.